This TCR beta chain was identified during a study of T cells after yellow fever vaccination. MiXCR was run by TCRdb on the 5' RACE reads, yielding one entry per CDR3 protein. The sample has under 500,000 distinct CDR3 sequences; roughly a sixth are singletons. Study findings and constraints: Peak timing came faster in the weaker secondary response, day 5 versus 15. Overlap between CD4 and CD8 compartments was detected for a small share of clonotypes.

Comment on this clonotype: Its antigen is not known.

V lost 1 base and J 4 bases, leaving 7 bases between the germline ends. CDR1 is PRHDT and CDR2 is FYEKMQ in the germline V gene (reference sequence). There are 13 residues in the CDR3. Sequences were derived from PBMCs, sampled before the yellow fever booster vaccination. The rearrangement links TRBV13 to TRBJ1-2; no definite D call. This TCR was sampled from a man aged 18 to 29 who received the YFV17D yellow fever vaccine. The CDR3 loop is CASSLEASYGYTF. The CDR3 DNA reads TGTGCCAGCAGCTTAGAGGCGAGCTATGGCTACACCTTC. Full variable domain (remainder filled in from reference TRBV13 and TRBJ1-2): AAGVIQSPRHLIKEKRETATLKCYPIPRHDTVYWYQQGPGQDPQFLISFYEKMQSDKGSIPDRFSAQQFSDYHSELNMSSLELGDSALYFCASSLEASYGYTFGSGTRLTVV.